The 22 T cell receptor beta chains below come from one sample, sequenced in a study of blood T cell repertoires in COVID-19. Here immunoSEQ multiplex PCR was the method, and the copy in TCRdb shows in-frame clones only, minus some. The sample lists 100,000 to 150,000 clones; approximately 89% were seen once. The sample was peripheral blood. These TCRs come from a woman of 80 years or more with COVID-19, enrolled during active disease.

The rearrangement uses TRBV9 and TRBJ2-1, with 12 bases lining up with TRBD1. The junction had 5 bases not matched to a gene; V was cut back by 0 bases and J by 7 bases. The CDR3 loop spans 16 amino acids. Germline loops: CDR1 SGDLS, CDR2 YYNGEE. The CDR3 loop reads CASSVAGTGGLNEQFF. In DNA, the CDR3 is TGTGCCAGCAGCGTAGCCGGGACAGGGGGCTTGAATGAGCAGTTCTTC.

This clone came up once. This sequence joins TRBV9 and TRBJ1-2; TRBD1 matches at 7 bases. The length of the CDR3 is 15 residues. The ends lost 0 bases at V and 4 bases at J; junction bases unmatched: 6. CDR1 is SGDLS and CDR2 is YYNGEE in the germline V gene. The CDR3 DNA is TGTGCCAGCAGCGTAGCGGAGGGGGCTATCTATGGCTACACCTTC. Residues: CASSVAEGAIYGYTF.

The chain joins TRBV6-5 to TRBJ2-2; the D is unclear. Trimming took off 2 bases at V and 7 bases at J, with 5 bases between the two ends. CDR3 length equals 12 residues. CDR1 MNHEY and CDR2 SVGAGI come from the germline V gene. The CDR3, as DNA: TGTGCCAGCAGTTACGCGAGCGGGGAGCTGTTTTTT. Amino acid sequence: CASSYASGELFF.

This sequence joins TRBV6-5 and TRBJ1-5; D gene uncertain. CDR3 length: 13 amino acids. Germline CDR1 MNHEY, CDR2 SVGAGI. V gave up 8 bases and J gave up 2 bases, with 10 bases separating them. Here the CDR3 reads CASARVGNQPQHF. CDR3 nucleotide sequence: TGTGCCAGCGCCCGGGTTGGCAATCAGCCCCAGCATTTT.

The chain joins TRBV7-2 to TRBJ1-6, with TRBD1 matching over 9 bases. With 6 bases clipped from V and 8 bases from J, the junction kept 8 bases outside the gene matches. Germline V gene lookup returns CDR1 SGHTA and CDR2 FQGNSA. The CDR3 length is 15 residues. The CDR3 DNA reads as TGTGCCAGCAGATCGACAGGGGGAATGGATTCACCCCTCCACTTT. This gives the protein CASRSTGGMDSPLHF. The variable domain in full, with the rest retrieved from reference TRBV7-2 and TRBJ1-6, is GAGVSQSPSNKVTEKGKDVELRCDPISGHTALYWYRQSLGQGLEFLIYFQGNSAPDKSGLPSDRFSAERTGGSVSTLTIQRTQQEDSAVYLCASRSTGGMDSPLHFGNGTRLTVT.

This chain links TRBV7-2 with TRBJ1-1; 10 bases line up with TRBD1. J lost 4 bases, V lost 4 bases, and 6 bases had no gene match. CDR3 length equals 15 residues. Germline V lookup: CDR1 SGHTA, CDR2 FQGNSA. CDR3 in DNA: TGTGCCAGCAGCTACCCGGGACAGGGGACCACTGAAGCTTTCTTT. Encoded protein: CASSYPGQGTTEAFF.

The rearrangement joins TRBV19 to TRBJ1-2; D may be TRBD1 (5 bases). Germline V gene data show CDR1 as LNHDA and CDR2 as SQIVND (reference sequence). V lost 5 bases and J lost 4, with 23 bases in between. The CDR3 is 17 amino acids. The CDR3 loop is CASSLYAGGELGYGYTF. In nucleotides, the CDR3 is TGTGCCAGTAGTCTCTACGCCGGGGGGGAATTAGGCTATGGCTACACCTTC. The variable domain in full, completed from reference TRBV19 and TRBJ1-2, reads DGGITQSPKYLFRKEGQNVTLSCEQNLNHDAMYWYRQDPGQGLRLIYYSQIVNDFQKGDIAEGYSVSREKKESFPLTVTSAQKNPTAFYLCASSLYAGGELGYGYTFGSGTRLTVV.

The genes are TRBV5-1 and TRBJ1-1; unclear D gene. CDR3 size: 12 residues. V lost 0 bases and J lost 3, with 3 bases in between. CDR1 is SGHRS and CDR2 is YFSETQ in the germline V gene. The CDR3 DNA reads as TGCGCCAGCAGCTTGGCAGACACTGAAGCTTTCTTT. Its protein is CASSLADTEAFF.

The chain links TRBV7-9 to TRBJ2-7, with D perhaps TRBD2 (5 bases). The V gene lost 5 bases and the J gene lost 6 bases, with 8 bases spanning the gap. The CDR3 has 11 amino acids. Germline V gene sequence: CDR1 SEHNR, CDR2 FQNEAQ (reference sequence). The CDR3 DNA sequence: TGTGCCAGCAGCGTCAGCGGCGAGCAGTACTTC. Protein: CASSVSGEQYF.

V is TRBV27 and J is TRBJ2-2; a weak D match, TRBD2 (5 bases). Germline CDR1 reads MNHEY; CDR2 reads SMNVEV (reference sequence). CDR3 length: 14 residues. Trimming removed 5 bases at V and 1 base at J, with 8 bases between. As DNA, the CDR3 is TGTGCCAGCAGTCTACGGGAGAACACCGGGGAGCTGTTTTTT. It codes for CASSLRENTGELFF.

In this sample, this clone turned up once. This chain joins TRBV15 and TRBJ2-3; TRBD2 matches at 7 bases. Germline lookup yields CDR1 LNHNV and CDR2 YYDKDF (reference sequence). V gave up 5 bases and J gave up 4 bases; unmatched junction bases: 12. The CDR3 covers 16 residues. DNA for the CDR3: TGTGCCACCAGCTCCTACTTGGGCGGGAGCGCAGATACGCAGTATTTT. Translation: CATSSYLGGSADTQYF.

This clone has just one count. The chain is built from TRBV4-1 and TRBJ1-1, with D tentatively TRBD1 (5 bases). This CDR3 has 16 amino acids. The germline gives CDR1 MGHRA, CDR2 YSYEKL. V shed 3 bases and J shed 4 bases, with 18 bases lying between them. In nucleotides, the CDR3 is TGCGCCAGCAGCCACGGAGAACGAAGGGGCCGCACTGAAGCTTTCTTT. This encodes CASSHGERRGRTEAFF.

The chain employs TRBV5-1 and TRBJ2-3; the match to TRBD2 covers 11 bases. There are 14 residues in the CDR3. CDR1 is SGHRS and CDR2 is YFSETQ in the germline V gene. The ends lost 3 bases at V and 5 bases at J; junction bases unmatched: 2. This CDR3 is CASSWGLAEDTQYF. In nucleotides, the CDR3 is TGCGCCAGCAGCTGGGGACTAGCGGAAGATACGCAGTATTTT.

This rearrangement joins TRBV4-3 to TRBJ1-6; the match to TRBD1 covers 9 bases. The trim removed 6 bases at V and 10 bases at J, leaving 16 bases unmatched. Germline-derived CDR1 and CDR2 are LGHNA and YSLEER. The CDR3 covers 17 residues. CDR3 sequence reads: CASRLAGQGLSGSPLHF. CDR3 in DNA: TGCGCCAGCAGGCTGGCGGGACAGGGTCTCTCCGGGTCACCCCTCCACTTT.

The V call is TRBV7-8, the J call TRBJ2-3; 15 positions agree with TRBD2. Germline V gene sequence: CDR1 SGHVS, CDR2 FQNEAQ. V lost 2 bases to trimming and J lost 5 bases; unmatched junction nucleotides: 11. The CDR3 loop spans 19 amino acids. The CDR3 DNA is TGTGCCAGCAGCTTACGTCCCGGGACTAGCGGGAGGAATGGAGATACGCAGTATTTT. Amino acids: CASSLRPGTSGRNGDTQYF.

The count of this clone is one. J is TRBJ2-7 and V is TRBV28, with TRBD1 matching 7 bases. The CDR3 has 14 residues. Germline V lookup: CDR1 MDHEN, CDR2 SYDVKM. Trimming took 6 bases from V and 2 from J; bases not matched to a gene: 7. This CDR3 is CASSAPGQTYEQYF. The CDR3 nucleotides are TGTGCCAGCAGCGCCCCGGGACAGACCTACGAGCAGTACTTC. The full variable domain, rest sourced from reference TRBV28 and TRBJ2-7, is DVKVTQSSRYLVKRTGEKVFLECVQDMDHENMFWYRQDPGLGLRLIYFSYDVKMKEKGDIPEGYSVSREKKERFSLILESASTNQTSMYLCASSAPGQTYEQYFGPGTRLTVT.

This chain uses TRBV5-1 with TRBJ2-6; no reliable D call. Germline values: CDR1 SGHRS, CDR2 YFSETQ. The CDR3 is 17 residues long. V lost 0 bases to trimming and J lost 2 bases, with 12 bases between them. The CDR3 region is CASSLGVRLTGANVLTF. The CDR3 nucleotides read TGCGCCAGCAGCTTGGGAGTTCGACTCACTGGGGCCAACGTCCTGACTTTC.

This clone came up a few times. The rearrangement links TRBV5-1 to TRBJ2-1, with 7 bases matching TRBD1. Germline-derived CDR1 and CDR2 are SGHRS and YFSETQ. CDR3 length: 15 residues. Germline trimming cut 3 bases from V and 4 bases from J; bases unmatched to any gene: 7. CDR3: CASSSNDRDYNEQFF. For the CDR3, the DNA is TGCGCCAGCAGCTCCAACGACAGGGATTACAATGAGCAGTTCTTC.

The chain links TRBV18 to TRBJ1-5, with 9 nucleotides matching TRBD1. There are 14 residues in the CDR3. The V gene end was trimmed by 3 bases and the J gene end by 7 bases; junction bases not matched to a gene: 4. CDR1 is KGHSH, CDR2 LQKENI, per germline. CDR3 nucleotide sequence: TGTGCCAGCTCACCGGGACAGGGTACGCAGCCCCAGCATTTT. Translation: CASSPGQGTQPQHF.

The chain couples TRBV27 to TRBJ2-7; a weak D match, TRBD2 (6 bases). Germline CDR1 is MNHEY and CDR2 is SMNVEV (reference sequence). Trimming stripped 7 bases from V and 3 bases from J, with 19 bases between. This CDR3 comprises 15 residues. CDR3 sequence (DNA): TGTGCCAGCACCTACCGGGGAAATAGCGGCTACGAGCAGTACTTC. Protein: CASTYRGNSGYEQYF.

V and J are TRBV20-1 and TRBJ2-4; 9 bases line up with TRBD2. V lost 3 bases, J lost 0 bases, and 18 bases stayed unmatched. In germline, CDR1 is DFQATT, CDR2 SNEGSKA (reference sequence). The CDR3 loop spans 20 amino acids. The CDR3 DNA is TGCAGTGCTAGTCCATCCAGGCGGGAGGGACGACTAATAGCCAAAAACATTCAGTACTTC. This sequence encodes CSASPSRREGRLIAKNIQYF.

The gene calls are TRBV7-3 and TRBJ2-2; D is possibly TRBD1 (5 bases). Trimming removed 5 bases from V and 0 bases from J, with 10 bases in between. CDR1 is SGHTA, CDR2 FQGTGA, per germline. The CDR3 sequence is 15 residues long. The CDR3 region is CASSPMTANTGELFF. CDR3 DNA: TGTGCCAGCAGCCCCATGACAGCGAACACCGGGGAGCTGTTTTTT.